This TCR beta chain was sequenced for a study of coeliac disease. The table came from immunoSEQ multiplex PCR; TCRdb's copy has only in-frame clones and leaves some out. The sample yields over 5,000 clones, about 63% seen once. The CDR3 has 14 residues. Germline CDR1 is LNHDA and CDR2 is SQIVND (reference sequence). Trimming took 2 bases from V and 3 from J, leaving 11 bases between them. The rearrangement joins TRBV19 to TRBJ2-7; possibly TRBD2 for D (5 bases). The source is a man between 65 and 85 years old with active celiac disease. Sequencing was carried out using lymphocytes from the gut lamina propria. The CDR3 coding sequence is TGTGCCAGTAGTATATATTCACGGGACTACGAGCAGTACTTC. As protein: CASSIYSRDYEQYF.